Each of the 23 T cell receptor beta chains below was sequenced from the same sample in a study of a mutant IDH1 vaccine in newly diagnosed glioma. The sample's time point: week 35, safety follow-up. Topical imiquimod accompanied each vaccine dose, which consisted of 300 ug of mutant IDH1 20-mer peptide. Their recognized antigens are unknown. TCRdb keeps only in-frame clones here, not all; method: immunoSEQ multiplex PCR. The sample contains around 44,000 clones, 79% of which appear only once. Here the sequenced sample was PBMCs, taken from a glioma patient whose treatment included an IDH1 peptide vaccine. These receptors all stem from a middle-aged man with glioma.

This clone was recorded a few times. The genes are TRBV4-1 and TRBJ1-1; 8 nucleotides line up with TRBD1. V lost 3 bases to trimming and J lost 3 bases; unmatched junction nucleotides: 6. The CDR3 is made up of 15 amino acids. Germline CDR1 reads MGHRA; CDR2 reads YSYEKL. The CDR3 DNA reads TGCGCCAGCAGCCATACGGACAGGGACGACACTGAAGCTTTCTTT. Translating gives CASSHTDRDDTEAFF.

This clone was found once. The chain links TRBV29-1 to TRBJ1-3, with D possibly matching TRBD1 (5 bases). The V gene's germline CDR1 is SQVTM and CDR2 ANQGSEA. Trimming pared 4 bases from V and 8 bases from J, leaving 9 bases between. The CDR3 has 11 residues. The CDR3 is CSVGQGHTIYF. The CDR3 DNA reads TGCAGCGTTGGGCAGGGTCACACCATATATTTT.

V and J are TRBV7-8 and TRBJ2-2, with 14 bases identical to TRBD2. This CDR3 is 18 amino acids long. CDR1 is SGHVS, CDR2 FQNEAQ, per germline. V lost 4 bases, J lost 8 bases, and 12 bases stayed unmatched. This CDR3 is CASSSPPTSGGAFGELFF. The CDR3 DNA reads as TGTGCCAGCAGCTCCCCTCCGACTAGCGGGGGGGCGTTTGGGGAGCTGTTTTTT.

This chain's CDR3 is CATSFRLATLETQYF. In DNA form, the CDR3 reads TGTGCCACCAGCTTCCGACTAGCGACGCTGGAGACCCAGTACTTC. The chain is built from TRBV15 and TRBJ2-5; 8 bases line up with TRBD2. Germline CDR1 is LNHNV and CDR2 is YYDKDF (reference sequence). This CDR3 has 15 amino acids. Unmatched junction bases numbered 10, after V lost 5 bases and J lost 5 bases.

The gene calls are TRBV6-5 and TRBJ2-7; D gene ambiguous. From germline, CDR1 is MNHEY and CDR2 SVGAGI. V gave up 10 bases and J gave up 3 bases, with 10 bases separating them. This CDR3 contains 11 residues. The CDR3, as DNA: TGTGCCACCTCACAGTACTACGAGCAGTACTTC. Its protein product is CATSQYYEQYF.

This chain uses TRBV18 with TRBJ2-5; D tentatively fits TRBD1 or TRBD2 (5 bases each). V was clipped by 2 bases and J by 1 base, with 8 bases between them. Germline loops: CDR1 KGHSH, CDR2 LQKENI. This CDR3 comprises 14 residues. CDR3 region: CASSPGTGQETQYF. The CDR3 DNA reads TGTGCCAGCTCACCAGGGACCGGCCAAGAGACCCAGTACTTC.

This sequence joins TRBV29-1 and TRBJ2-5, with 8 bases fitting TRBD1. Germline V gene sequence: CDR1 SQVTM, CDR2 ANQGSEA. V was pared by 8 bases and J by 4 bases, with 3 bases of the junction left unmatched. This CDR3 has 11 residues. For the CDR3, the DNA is TGCAGCTTCGACAGGGGAGAGACCCAGTACTTC. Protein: CSFDRGETQYF. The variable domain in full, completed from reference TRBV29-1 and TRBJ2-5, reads SAVISQKPSRDICQRGTSLTIQCQVDSQVTMMFWYRQQPGQSLTLIATANQGSEATYESGFVIDKFPISRPNLTFSTLTVSNMSPEDSSIYLCSFDRGETQYFGPGTRLLVL.

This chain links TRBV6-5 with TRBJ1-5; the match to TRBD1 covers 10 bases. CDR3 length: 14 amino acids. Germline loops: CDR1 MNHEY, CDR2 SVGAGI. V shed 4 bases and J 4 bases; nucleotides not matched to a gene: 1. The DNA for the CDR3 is TGTGCCAGCAGTTCGGGACAGGGGAATCAGCCCCAGCATTTT. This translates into CASSSGQGNQPQHF.

CDR3 amino acids: CASSDRGSGGYTF. The DNA for the CDR3 is TGTGCCAGCAGCGACAGGGGATCGGGCGGCTACACCTTC. This chain connects TRBV2 to TRBJ1-2; TRBD1 matches at 8 bases. With 6 bases clipped from V and 8 bases from J, the junction kept 8 bases outside the gene matches. This CDR3 comprises 13 residues. The germline gives CDR1 SNHLY, CDR2 FYNNEI. The entire variable domain, with the rest obtained from reference TRBV2 and TRBJ1-2, is as follows: EPEVTQTPSHQVTQMGQEVILRCVPISNHLYFYWYRQILGQKVEFLVSFYNNEISEKSEIFDDQFSVERPDGSNFTLKIRSTKLEDSAMYFCASSDRGSGGYTFGSGTRLTVV.

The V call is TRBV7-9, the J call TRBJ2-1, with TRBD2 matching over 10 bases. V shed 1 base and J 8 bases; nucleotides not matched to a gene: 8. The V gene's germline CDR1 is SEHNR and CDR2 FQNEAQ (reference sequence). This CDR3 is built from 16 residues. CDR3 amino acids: CASSLGLAGAGDEQFF. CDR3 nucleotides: TGTGCCAGCAGCTTAGGGCTAGCGGGGGCGGGCGATGAGCAGTTCTTC.

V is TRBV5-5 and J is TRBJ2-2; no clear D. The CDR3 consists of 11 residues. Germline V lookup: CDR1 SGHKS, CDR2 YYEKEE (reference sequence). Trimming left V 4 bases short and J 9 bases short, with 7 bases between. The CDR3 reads CASSGERELFF. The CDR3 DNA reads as TGTGCCAGCAGCGGAGAGAGGGAGCTGTTTTTT. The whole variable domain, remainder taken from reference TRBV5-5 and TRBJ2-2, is DAGVTQSPTHLIKTRGQQVTLRCSPISGHKSVSWYQQVLGQGPQFIFQYYEKEERGRGNFPDRFSARQFPNYSSELNVNALLLGDSALYLCASSGERELFFGEGSRLTVL.

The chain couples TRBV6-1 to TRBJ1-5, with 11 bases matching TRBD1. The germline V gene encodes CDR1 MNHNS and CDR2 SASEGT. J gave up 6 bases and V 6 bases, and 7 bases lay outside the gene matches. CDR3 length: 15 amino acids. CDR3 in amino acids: CASSDGTGGSQPQHF. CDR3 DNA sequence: TGTGCCAGCAGCGACGGGACAGGGGGGTCTCAGCCCCAGCATTTT.

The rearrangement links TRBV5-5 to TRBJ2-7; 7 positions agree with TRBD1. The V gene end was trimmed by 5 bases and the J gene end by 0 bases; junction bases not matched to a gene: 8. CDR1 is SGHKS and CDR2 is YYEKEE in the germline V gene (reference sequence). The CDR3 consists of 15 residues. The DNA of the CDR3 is TGTGCCAGCAGTTCCACCGGGACAGTCTCCTACGAGCAGTACTTC. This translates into CASSSTGTVSYEQYF.

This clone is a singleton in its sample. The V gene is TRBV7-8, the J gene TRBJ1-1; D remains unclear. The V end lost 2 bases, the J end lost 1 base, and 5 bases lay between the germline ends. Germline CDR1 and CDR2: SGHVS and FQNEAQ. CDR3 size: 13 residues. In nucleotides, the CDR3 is TGTGCCAGCAGCTTAAGCGGGAACACTGAAGCTTTCTTT. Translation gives CASSLSGNTEAFF. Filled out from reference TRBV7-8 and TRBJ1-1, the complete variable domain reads GAGVSQSPRYKVAKRGQDVALRCDPISGHVSLFWYQQALGQGPEFLTYFQNEAQLDKSGLPSDRFFAERPEGSVSTLKIQRTQQEDSAVYLCASSLSGNTEAFFGQGTRLTVV.

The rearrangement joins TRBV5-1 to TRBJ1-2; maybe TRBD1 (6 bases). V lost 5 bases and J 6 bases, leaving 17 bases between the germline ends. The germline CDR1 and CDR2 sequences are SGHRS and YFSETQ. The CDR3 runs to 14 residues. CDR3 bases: TGCGCCAGCAGGGGCGGGGGGCAGGACGATGGCTACACCTTC. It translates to CASRGGGQDDGYTF.

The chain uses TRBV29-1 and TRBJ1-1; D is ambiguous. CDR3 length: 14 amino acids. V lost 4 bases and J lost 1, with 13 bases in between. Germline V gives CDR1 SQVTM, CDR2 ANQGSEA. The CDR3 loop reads CSVADPDGNTEAFF. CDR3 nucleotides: TGCAGCGTTGCCGACCCGGACGGGAACACTGAAGCTTTCTTT.

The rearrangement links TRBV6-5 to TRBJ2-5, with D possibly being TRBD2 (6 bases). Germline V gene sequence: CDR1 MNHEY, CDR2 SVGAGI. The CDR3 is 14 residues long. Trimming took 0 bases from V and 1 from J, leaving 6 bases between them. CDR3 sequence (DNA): TGTGCCAGCAGTTACTCTAGCGGCCAAGAGACCCAGTACTTC. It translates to CASSYSSGQETQYF.

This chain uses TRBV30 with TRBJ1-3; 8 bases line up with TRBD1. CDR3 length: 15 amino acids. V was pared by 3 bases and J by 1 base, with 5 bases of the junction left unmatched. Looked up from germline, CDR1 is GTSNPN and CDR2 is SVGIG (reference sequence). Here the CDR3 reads CAWRPQGASGNTIYF. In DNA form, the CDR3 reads TGTGCCTGGAGGCCTCAGGGGGCGTCTGGAAACACCATATATTTT. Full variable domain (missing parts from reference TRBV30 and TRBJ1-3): SQTIHQWPATLVQPVGSPLSLECTVEGTSNPNLYWYRQAAGRGLQLLFYSVGIGQISSEVPQNLSASRPQDRQFILSSKKLLLSDSGFYLCAWRPQGASGNTIYFGEGSWLTVV.

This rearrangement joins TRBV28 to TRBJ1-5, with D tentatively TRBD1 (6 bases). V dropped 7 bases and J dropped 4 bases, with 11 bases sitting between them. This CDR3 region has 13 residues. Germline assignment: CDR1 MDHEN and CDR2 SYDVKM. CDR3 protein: CASTLDRNQPQHF. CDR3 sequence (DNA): TGTGCCAGCACCCTCGACAGGAATCAGCCCCAGCATTTT.

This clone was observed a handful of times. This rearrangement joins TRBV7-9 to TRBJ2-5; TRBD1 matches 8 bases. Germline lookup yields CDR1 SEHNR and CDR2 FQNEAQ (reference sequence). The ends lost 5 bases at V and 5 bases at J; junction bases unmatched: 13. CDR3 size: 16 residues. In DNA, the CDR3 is TGTGCCAGCAGCAGAAACGCAGGGGGCGGACCCGAGACCCAGTACTTC. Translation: CASSRNAGGGPETQYF.

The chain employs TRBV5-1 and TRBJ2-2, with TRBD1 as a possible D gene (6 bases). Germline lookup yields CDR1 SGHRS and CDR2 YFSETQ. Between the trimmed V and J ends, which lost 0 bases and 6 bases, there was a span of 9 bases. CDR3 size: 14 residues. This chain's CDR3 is CASSLVQGSGELFF. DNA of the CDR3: TGCGCCAGCAGCTTGGTGCAGGGGTCCGGGGAGCTGTTTTTT.

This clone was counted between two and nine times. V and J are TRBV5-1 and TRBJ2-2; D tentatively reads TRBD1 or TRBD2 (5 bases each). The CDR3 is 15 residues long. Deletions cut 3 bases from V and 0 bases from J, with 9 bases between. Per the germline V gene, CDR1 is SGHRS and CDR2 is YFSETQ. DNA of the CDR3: TGCGCCAGCAGCTCGGGACGGGCGAACACCGGGGAGCTGTTTTTT. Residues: CASSSGRANTGELFF.

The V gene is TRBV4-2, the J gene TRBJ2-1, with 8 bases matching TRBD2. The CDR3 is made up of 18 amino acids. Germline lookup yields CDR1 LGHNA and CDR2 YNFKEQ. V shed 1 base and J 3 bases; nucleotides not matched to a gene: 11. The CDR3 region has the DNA TGTGCCAGCAGCCAAGGGTGGACTACTAGCGGAGGCTACAATGAGCAGTTCTTC. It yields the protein CASSQGWTTSGGYNEQFF.